These T cell receptor beta chains were read from a single sample in a study of T-cell memory formation after mild COVID-19. TCRdb recomputed calls from the 5' RACE reads with MiXCR, one row per CDR3 protein. In the table there are 400,000 or so distinct CDR3 sequences, around 20% of which are singletons. Specimen: PBMCs or a T cell subset sorted from them (not recorded which). The source is an adult woman who had mild COVID-19 (a few samples of this study predate the infection). Cell type and time point are not known. Each CDR3 is given with its conserved first and last residue. A D gene is named only where the DNA matches it firmly. Where a row states a size, it is once, few, many or the class of an expanded clone; other rows omit it.

len: 12; abundance: .; v_gene: TRBV7-9; j_gene: TRBJ1-5; d_gene: .; CDR3aa: CASSFVGQPQHF; CDR3nt: TGTGCCAGCAGCTTTGTAGGCCAGCCCCAGCATTTT
len: 14; abundance: few; v_gene: TRBV12-3/TRBV12-4; j_gene: TRBJ2-7; d_gene: TRBD1; CDR3aa: CASSAWDSFYEQYF; CDR3nt: TGTGCCAGCAGTGCCTGGGACAGCTTCTACGAGCAGTACTTC
len: 15; abundance: .; v_gene: TRBV12-3/TRBV12-4; j_gene: TRBJ2-3; d_gene: TRBD1; CDR3aa: CASSWTGQLTDTQYF; CDR3nt: TGTGCCAGCAGTTGGACAGGACAACTCACAGATACGCAGTATTTT
len: 13; abundance: few; v_gene: TRBV5-1; j_gene: TRBJ2-7; d_gene: .; CDR3aa: CASSLLELGEQYF; CDR3nt: TGCGCCAGCAGCCTTCTCGAGCTTGGAGAGCAGTACTTC
len: 12; abundance: .; v_gene: TRBV15; j_gene: TRBJ1-1; d_gene: .; CDR3aa: CATSTRNTEAFF; CDR3nt: TGTGCCACCAGCACTCGGAACACTGAAGCTTTCTTT
len: 17; abundance: few; v_gene: TRBV7-8; j_gene: TRBJ2-3; d_gene: .; CDR3aa: CASTPDAEPSGKDTQYF; CDR3nt: TGTGCCAGCACTCCCGACGCTGAGCCCTCAGGCAAAGATACGCAGTATTTT
len: 15; abundance: .; v_gene: TRBV4-1; j_gene: TRBJ1-2; d_gene: .; CDR3aa: CASSRPGRTNYGYTF; CDR3nt: TGCGCCAGCAGCCGCCCGGGACGGACGAACTATGGCTACACCTTC
len: 16; abundance: .; v_gene: TRBV12-3/TRBV12-4; j_gene: TRBJ2-3; d_gene: TRBD1; CDR3aa: CASSSRQGAGTDTQYF; CDR3nt: TGTGCCAGCAGCTCTCGACAGGGGGCGGGCACAGATACGCAGTATTTT
len: 14; abundance: few; v_gene: TRBV10-3; j_gene: TRBJ1-2; d_gene: TRBD1; CDR3aa: CAISGTGGYYGYTF; CDR3nt: TGTGCCATCAGTGGGACAGGGGGATATTATGGCTACACCTTC
len: 15; abundance: .; v_gene: TRBV2; j_gene: TRBJ1-1; d_gene: TRBD1; CDR3aa: CASSEGGGGQFEAFF; CDR3nt: TGTGCCAGCAGTGAAGGGGGAGGGGGACAGTTTGAAGCTTTCTTT
len: 15; abundance: .; v_gene: TRBV6-5; j_gene: TRBJ2-1; d_gene: TRBD2; CDR3aa: CASSTLAGGVGEQFF; CDR3nt: TGTGCCAGCAGCACACTAGCGGGGGGGGTAGGTGAGCAGTTCTTC
len: 15; abundance: few; v_gene: TRBV6-5; j_gene: TRBJ2-2; d_gene: .; CDR3aa: CASSYSSAGTGELFF; CDR3nt: TGTGCCAGCAGTTACAGCTCCGCGGGGACCGGGGAGCTGTTTTTT
len: 15; abundance: .; v_gene: TRBV7-6; j_gene: TRBJ2-5; d_gene: .; CDR3aa: CASSTPRGLQETQYF; CDR3nt: TGTGCCAGCAGCACCCCCCGAGGTCTGCAAGAGACCCAGTACTTC
len: 13; abundance: .; v_gene: TRBV20-1; j_gene: TRBJ1-2; d_gene: .; CDR3aa: CSAIRGGPGGYTF; CDR3nt: TGCAGTGCTATTAGGGGGGGGCCGGGTGGCTACACCTTC
len: 11; abundance: many; v_gene: TRBV20-1; j_gene: TRBJ2-3; d_gene: TRBD2; CDR3aa: CSAPREGTQYF; CDR3nt: TGCAGTGCTCCAAGGGAGGGGACGCAGTATTTT
len: 14; abundance: few; v_gene: TRBV4-1; j_gene: TRBJ2-5; d_gene: .; CDR3aa: CASSHLGNQETQYF; CDR3nt: TGCGCCAGCAGCCACCTGGGGAACCAAGAGACCCAGTACTTC
len: 14; abundance: .; v_gene: TRBV30; j_gene: TRBJ1-1; d_gene: .; CDR3aa: CAWSQSAPRTEAFF; CDR3nt: TGTGCCTGGAGTCAGTCCGCCCCCCGTACTGAAGCTTTCTTT
len: 13; abundance: few; v_gene: TRBV7-9; j_gene: TRBJ2-1; d_gene: .; CDR3aa: CASSIVPYNEQFF; CDR3nt: TGTGCCAGCAGCATAGTCCCTTACAATGAGCAGTTCTTC
len: 17; abundance: few; v_gene: TRBV3-1; j_gene: TRBJ2-1; d_gene: .; CDR3aa: CASSQDSWTNSYNEQFF; CDR3nt: TGTGCCAGCAGCCAAGATAGCTGGACAAACTCCTACAATGAGCAGTTCTTC
len: 15; abundance: .; v_gene: TRBV7-9; j_gene: TRBJ1-2; d_gene: TRBD1; CDR3aa: CASSIGQGRNYGYTF; CDR3nt: TGTGCCAGCAGCATCGGACAGGGGAGAAACTATGGCTACACCTTC
len: 16; abundance: .; v_gene: TRBV6-5; j_gene: TRBJ2-3; d_gene: .; CDR3aa: CASSYSGVDYTDTQYF; CDR3nt: TGTGCCAGCAGTTACTCTGGCGTCGATTACACAGATACGCAGTATTTT
len: 16; abundance: .; v_gene: TRBV7-9; j_gene: TRBJ2-1; d_gene: TRBD2; CDR3aa: CASSLVTSGIHNEQFF; CDR3nt: TGTGCCAGCAGCTTGGTGACTAGCGGGATCCACAATGAGCAGTTCTTC
len: 14; abundance: few; v_gene: TRBV7-9; j_gene: TRBJ2-1; d_gene: .; CDR3aa: CASSPARGPHEQFF; CDR3nt: TGTGCCAGCTCCCCCGCCCGGGGACCGCATGAGCAGTTCTTC
len: 14; abundance: once; v_gene: TRBV6-2/TRBV6-3; j_gene: TRBJ2-3; d_gene: .; CDR3aa: CASSSGLDTDTQYF; CDR3nt: TGTGCCAGCAGTTCGGGTCTGGACACAGATACGCAGTATTTT
len: 17; abundance: few; v_gene: TRBV7-6; j_gene: TRBJ2-2; d_gene: .; CDR3aa: CASSLGSVSGNTGELFF; CDR3nt: TGTGCCAGCAGCTTAGGGTCCGTTAGTGGAAACACCGGGGAGCTGTTTTTT
len: 15; abundance: few; v_gene: TRBV7-9; j_gene: TRBJ2-5; d_gene: TRBD2; CDR3aa: CASSLVGGISETQYF; CDR3nt: TGTGCCAGCAGCTTGGTGGGGGGGATTTCGGAGACCCAGTACTTC
len: 15; abundance: few; v_gene: TRBV24-1; j_gene: TRBJ2-7; d_gene: TRBD2; CDR3aa: CATSDNRGRASEQYF; CDR3nt: TGTGCCACCAGTGATAACCGCGGGAGGGCCAGCGAGCAGTACTTC
len: 15; abundance: .; v_gene: TRBV3-1; j_gene: TRBJ2-7; d_gene: TRBD1; CDR3aa: CASSQGGTGGAEQYF; CDR3nt: TGTGCCAGCAGCCAAGGAGGGACAGGGGGTGCCGAGCAGTACTTC
len: 14; abundance: many; v_gene: TRBV6-5; j_gene: TRBJ1-1; d_gene: .; CDR3aa: CASSYSGGKTEAFF; CDR3nt: TGTGCCAGCAGTTACTCGGGGGGGAAGACTGAAGCTTTCTTT
len: 19; abundance: .; v_gene: TRBV5-1; j_gene: TRBJ2-1; d_gene: TRBD2; CDR3aa: CASSLTGTSGRNSYNEQFF; CDR3nt: TGCGCCAGCAGCTTAACCGGGACTAGCGGGAGGAACAGCTACAATGAGCAGTTCTTC
len: 16; abundance: .; v_gene: TRBV7-9; j_gene: TRBJ1-3; d_gene: .; CDR3aa: CASSLAGSYSGNTIYF; CDR3nt: TGTGCCAGCAGCTTAGCAGGGTCCTACTCTGGAAACACCATATATTTT
len: 13; abundance: .; v_gene: TRBV29-1; j_gene: TRBJ1-1; d_gene: .; CDR3aa: CSALDGVNTEAFF; CDR3nt: TGCAGCGCACTAGACGGGGTGAACACTGAAGCTTTCTTT
len: 14; abundance: many; v_gene: TRBV12-3/TRBV12-4; j_gene: TRBJ2-7; d_gene: TRBD2; CDR3aa: CASSPGGLLYEQYF; CDR3nt: TGTGCCAGCAGTCCGGGGGGACTTCTATACGAGCAGTACTTC
len: 14; abundance: many; v_gene: TRBV7-8; j_gene: TRBJ2-1; d_gene: TRBD1; CDR3aa: CASSRTGTYNEQFF; CDR3nt: TGTGCCAGCAGCAGGACAGGGACCTACAATGAGCAGTTCTTC
len: 15; abundance: .; v_gene: TRBV6-5; j_gene: TRBJ1-5; d_gene: .; CDR3aa: CASIYSARGFQPQHF; CDR3nt: TGTGCCAGCATTTACTCGGCGAGAGGCTTTCAGCCCCAGCATTTT
len: 19; abundance: .; v_gene: TRBV5-6; j_gene: TRBJ2-7; d_gene: TRBD2; CDR3aa: CASSPVRGKAGLFSYEQYF; CDR3nt: TGTGCCAGCAGCCCCGTAAGAGGGAAAGCGGGGCTTTTCTCCTACGAGCAGTACTTC
len: 15; abundance: .; v_gene: TRBV7-2; j_gene: TRBJ1-5; d_gene: TRBD1; CDR3aa: CASSLQGTSGQPQHF; CDR3nt: TGTGCCAGCAGCCTACAGGGGACCTCCGGGCAGCCCCAGCATTTT
len: 15; abundance: many; v_gene: TRBV19; j_gene: TRBJ2-6; d_gene: .; CDR3aa: CASRVGFSGANVLTF; CDR3nt: TGTGCCAGTCGTGTTGGGTTCTCTGGGGCCAACGTCCTGACTTTC
len: 16; abundance: .; v_gene: TRBV12-3/TRBV12-4; j_gene: TRBJ2-5; d_gene: .; CDR3aa: CASSLFWVKDPGTQYF; CDR3nt: TGTGCCAGCAGTTTATTCTGGGTCAAGGACCCGGGGACCCAGTACTTC
len: 15; abundance: .; v_gene: TRBV20-1; j_gene: TRBJ2-3; d_gene: TRBD2; CDR3aa: CSARDGGGSTDTQYF; CDR3nt: TGCAGTGCTAGAGACGGGGGGGGAAGCACAGATACGCAGTATTTT
len: 13; abundance: .; v_gene: TRBV29-1; j_gene: TRBJ1-3; d_gene: .; CDR3aa: CSVEGADGNTIYF; CDR3nt: TGCAGCGTTGAAGGGGCGGACGGAAACACCATATATTTT
len: 16; abundance: .; v_gene: TRBV24-1; j_gene: TRBJ2-1; d_gene: .; CDR3aa: CATSDLPLDGYNEQFF; CDR3nt: TGTGCCACCAGTGATTTGCCCCTCGATGGCTACAATGAGCAGTTCTTC
len: 14; abundance: few; v_gene: TRBV24-1; j_gene: TRBJ1-1; d_gene: .; CDR3aa: CATSAGDEYTEAFF; CDR3nt: TGTGCCACCAGTGCAGGGGACGAGTACACTGAAGCTTTCTTT
len: 13; abundance: .; v_gene: TRBV10-3; j_gene: TRBJ1-1; d_gene: .; CDR3aa: CAISVGSPTEAFF; CDR3nt: TGTGCCATCAGCGTTGGGTCCCCCACTGAAGCTTTCTTT
len: 17; abundance: many; v_gene: TRBV5-1; j_gene: TRBJ2-4; d_gene: TRBD2; CDR3aa: CASSSSPLAGGRDIQYF; CDR3nt: TGCGCCAGCAGCTCGAGTCCACTAGCGGGAGGGCGTGACATTCAGTACTTC
len: 11; abundance: .; v_gene: TRBV29-1; j_gene: TRBJ2-3; d_gene: .; CDR3aa: CSVGEGGTQYF; CDR3nt: TGCAGCGTTGGAGAGGGCGGTACGCAGTATTTT
len: 13; abundance: .; v_gene: TRBV7-2; j_gene: TRBJ2-1; d_gene: TRBD1; CDR3aa: CASSLAWTGEQFF; CDR3nt: TGTGCCAGCAGCTTAGCCTGGACAGGTGAGCAGTTCTTC